Shown below are 27 T cell receptor beta chains from a single sample sequenced in a study of regulatory T cells in long-lasting Graves disease. Stated time point: persistent/refractory GD, antithyroid drugs over 5 years with positive TRAb. PBMC-derived RNA was used for the TCR library. Combining iRepertoire HTBI primers with Arm-PCR of CDR3 regions, the authors built TCR beta libraries. TCRdb re-analysed the multiplex PCR reads in MiXCR, keeping a single row per CDR3 protein. The sample records some 370,000 distinct CDR3 sequences, roughly 20% being singletons. The source was peripheral blood mononuclear cells (PBMCs), collected when the disease was refractory, from a patient treated with antithyroid drugs. Receptor source: a woman between 35 and 50 years old with Graves disease.

This clonotype appeared many times. The chain couples TRBV2 to TRBJ2-7; 7 bases line up with TRBD2. This CDR3 has 15 amino acids. Germline trimming cut 9 bases from V and 3 bases from J; bases unmatched to any gene: 14. CDR1 and CDR2 from the germline V gene are SNHLY and FYNNEI. Written as DNA, the CDR3 is TGTGCCAGACAGGCCACAAATAGCGGGTACTACGAGCAGTACTTC. It encodes CARQATNSGYYEQYF.

This clonotype was detected ten times or more. The CDR3 nucleotides read TGTGCCAGCAAGGGGACTGGAAACACCATATATTTT. Encoded protein: CASKGTGNTIYF. The chain couples TRBV12-3 or TRBV12-4 to TRBJ1-3, with D tentatively TRBD1 (5 bases). This CDR3 comprises 12 residues. V was pared by 7 bases and J by 2 bases, with 6 bases between.

This clonotype was counted many times. The chain joins TRBV6-1 to TRBJ1-5; D remains unclear. The V end was cut by 5 bases, the J end by 1 base, with 12 bases between. Germline assignment: CDR1 MNHNS and CDR2 SASEGT. The CDR3 extends over 15 amino acids. DNA for the CDR3: TGTGCCAGCAGTCCCCGGACCGAAAGCAATCAGCCCCAGCATTTT. It encodes CASSPRTESNQPQHF.

The V call is TRBV2, the J call TRBJ2-6; 9 bases match TRBD1. Germline CDR1 is SNHLY and CDR2 is FYNNEI. CDR3 size: 16 residues. V dropped 11 bases and J dropped 2; count of bases not matched to a gene: 10. The CDR3 nucleotides read TGTGCCGTCCCCGGGACAGGGTCCCCTGGGGCCAACGTCCTGACTTTC. Amino acids: CAVPGTGSPGANVLTF.

The sample holds many counts of this clonotype. Here the CDR3 reads CASSNQLAGLSYEQYF. CDR3 DNA: TGTGCCAGCAGCAACCAATTAGCGGGCCTCTCCTACGAGCAGTACTTC. The chain joins TRBV11-2 to TRBJ2-7; 7 nucleotides agree with TRBD2. Unmatched junction bases numbered 10, after V lost 5 bases and J lost 0 bases. The CDR3 sequence is 16 residues long. Germline CDR1 and CDR2: SGHAT and FQNNGV. Full variable domain (rest looked up from reference TRBV11-2 and TRBJ2-7): EAGVAQSPRYKIIEKRQSVAFWCNPISGHATLYWYQQILGQGPKLLIQFQNNGVVDDSQLPKDRFSAERLKGVDSTLKIQPAKLEDSAVYLCASSNQLAGLSYEQYFGPGTRLTVT.

Many counts were recorded for this clonotype. V and J are TRBV6-1 and TRBJ2-7; D unresolved. Germline V CDR1 and CDR2: MNHNS, SASEGT. Deletions cut 6 bases from V and 7 bases from J, with 16 bases between. The CDR3 sequence is 13 residues long. The CDR3 is CASSNPTFGEQYF. The CDR3 DNA follows: TGTGCCAGCAGCAATCCCACTTTCGGGGAGCAGTACTTC.

The chain has TRBV14 and TRBJ2-7; D remains ambiguous. Germline assignment: CDR1 SGHDN and CDR2 FVKESK. The CDR3 sequence is 13 residues long. Trimming shortened V by 3 bases and J by 7 bases, and 13 bases separated the two germline ends. The CDR3 loop is CASSHPPGMEQYF. The CDR3 DNA is TGTGCCAGCAGCCACCCCCCAGGAATGGAGCAGTACTTC.

J is TRBJ1-1 and V is TRBV9; D perhaps matches TRBD1 (5 bases). The germline V and J ends were trimmed by 0 bases and 7 bases, with 16 bases remaining between them. This CDR3 region has 15 residues. Germline CDR1 and CDR2: SGDLS and YYNGEE. CDR3 bases: TGTGCCAGCAGCGTAGTCGCGTCGGGGACGGTTGAAGCTTTCTTT. Amino acids: CASSVVASGTVEAFF.

The chain combines TRBV7-2 with TRBJ2-7, with TRBD2 as a possible D gene (5 bases). CDR3 length: 13 residues. Looked up from germline, CDR1 is SGHTA and CDR2 is FQGNSA. The germline V and J ends were trimmed by 3 bases and 4 bases, with 10 bases remaining between them. CDR3 protein: CASSFYGGYEQYF. In nucleotides, the CDR3 is TGTGCCAGCAGCTTTTATGGAGGTTACGAGCAGTACTTC.

The table lists this clonotype with a few counts. The chain carries TRBV7-2 and TRBJ1-5; TRBD1 might be the D (5 bases). Looked up from germline, CDR1 is SGHTA and CDR2 is FQGNSA. The ends were cut back, 4 bases at V and 5 bases at J, with 18 bases in the middle. The CDR3 contains 16 residues. CDR3 sequence: CASSWGFQGPHQPQHF. Written as DNA, the CDR3 is TGTGCCAGCAGCTGGGGTTTTCAGGGACCCCATCAGCCCCAGCATTTT.

The V gene is TRBV10-2, the J gene TRBJ2-7, with 10 positions matching TRBD1. The CDR3 consists of 15 residues. The V gene's germline CDR1 is WSHSY and CDR2 SAAADI. V lost 8 bases to trimming and J lost 7 bases; unmatched junction nucleotides: 14. The CDR3 DNA is TGCGCCAGCGATACCGGGACAGGGGCCGTTGAGGAGCAGTACTTC. It is translated as CASDTGTGAVEEQYF.

The genes are TRBV7-8 and TRBJ2-3; 10 nucleotides line up with TRBD2. Trimming cost V 5 bases and J 0 bases; bases outside gene matches: 2. CDR1 and CDR2 (germline): SGHVS, FQNEAQ. The CDR3 consists of 15 residues. CDR3 amino acids: CASSLSGGSTDTQYF. The CDR3 nucleotides read TGTGCCAGCAGCCTTAGCGGGGGGAGCACAGATACGCAGTATTTT.

Concerning this clonotype: Mismatch with germline at one junction end may stem from a read error. V usage is TRBV2 and J usage is TRBJ2-1, with D unresolved. From germline, CDR1 is SNHLY and CDR2 FYNNEI. CDR3 length: 13 residues. Here the CDR3 DNA reads TGTGCCAGCACCTTGGGGATGTACAATGGGCAGTTCTTC. This translates into CASTLGMYNGQFF.

J is TRBJ2-7 and V is TRBV11-2; TRBD1 might be the D (6 bases). The germline V and J ends were trimmed by 5 bases and 0 bases, with 14 bases remaining between them. This CDR3 is 15 amino acids long. The germline V gene has CDR1 SGHAT and CDR2 FQNNGV. CDR3 region: CASSGVRGFSYEQYF. The CDR3 nucleotides read TGTGCCAGCAGCGGAGTAAGGGGGTTCTCCTACGAGCAGTACTTC.

A few counts support this clonotype. V is TRBV11-2 and J is TRBJ2-7; TRBD1 matches at 7 bases. Germline assignment: CDR1 SGHAT and CDR2 FQNNGV. The trim removed 0 bases at V and 2 bases at J, leaving 4 bases unmatched. The CDR3 extends over 15 amino acids. DNA of the CDR3: TGTGCCAGCAGCTTAGATTTTCAGGGGGCCTACGAGCAGTACTTC. It codes for CASSLDFQGAYEQYF.

This clonotype was observed a handful of times. CDR3 in amino acids: CASSDGRGHNSPLHF. CDR3 coding DNA: TGTGCCAGCAGTGACGGAAGGGGGCATAATTCACCCCTCCACTTT. The chain combines TRBV25-1 with TRBJ1-6, with 7 nucleotides matching TRBD1. CDR3 length: 15 amino acids. CDR1 is MGHDK, CDR2 SYGVNS, per germline. V was clipped by 3 bases and J by 5 bases; unmatched bases: 4.

This clonotype showed up many times. The chain links TRBV6-5 to TRBJ2-7; D perhaps matches TRBD1 (6 bases). The CDR3 consists of 14 residues. Trimming took off 3 bases at V and 0 bases at J, with 9 bases between the two ends. Looked up from germline, CDR1 is MNHEY and CDR2 is SVGAGI. The CDR3 DNA follows: TGTGCCAGCAGTTATGGGGACAACTCCTACGAGCAGTACTTC. Translating it yields CASSYGDNSYEQYF.

V gene TRBV2 combines with J gene TRBJ1-3; D is unresolved. In germline, CDR1 is SNHLY, CDR2 FYNNEI. The V end lost 3 bases, the J end lost 3 bases, and 9 bases lay between the germline ends. This CDR3 region has 14 residues. CDR3 protein: CASSEGYDGNTIYF. The CDR3 nucleotides read TGTGCCAGCAGTGAGGGATATGATGGAAACACCATATATTTT.

Written as DNA, the CDR3 is TGTGCCAGCAGCCACAGACAGCCGGGAGAGACCCAGTACTTC. Protein: CASSHRQPGETQYF. The chain uses TRBV7-9 and TRBJ2-5; D may be TRBD1 (5 bases). Germline V gene lookup returns CDR1 SEHNR and CDR2 FQNEAQ (reference sequence). V was cut by 5 bases and J by 4 bases, with 14 bases left in between. The CDR3 sequence is 14 residues long.

In this sample, this clonotype turned up a few times. V gene TRBV28 combines with J gene TRBJ1-6; perhaps TRBD1 as D (5 bases). Trimming took off 7 bases at V and 1 base at J, with 14 bases between the two ends. The CDR3 is 16 residues long. From germline, CDR1 is MDHEN and CDR2 SYDVKM. The CDR3 DNA reads as TGTGCCAGCACCTATCCCAGGGTATCCTATAATTCACCCCTCCACTTT. Protein product: CASTYPRVSYNSPLHF.

This clonotype was counted at least ten times. This sequence joins TRBV6-1 and TRBJ1-2; no clear D. The CDR3 spans 17 residues. Germline values: CDR1 MNHNS, CDR2 SASEGT. V lost 2 bases and J lost 1, with 17 bases in between. The CDR3 nucleotides are TGTGCCAGCAGTGAATACCTCAGAACAACTTTTAACTATGGCTACACCTTC. It translates to CASSEYLRTTFNYGYTF.

This clonotype has only a few counts. The chain links TRBV6-2 or TRBV6-3 to TRBJ2-3; D not resolved. Trimming took 1 base from V and 5 from J, leaving 13 bases between them. CDR1 and CDR2 (germline): MNHEY, SVGEGT. This CDR3 has 15 amino acids. This CDR3 is CASSYYRTRGDTQYF. DNA of the CDR3: TGTGCCAGCAGTTACTATCGGACCCGAGGAGATACGCAGTATTTT.

This clonotype has only a few counts. The V and J genes are TRBV5-4 and TRBJ2-6, with 10 bases lining up with TRBD1. V lost 3 bases and J lost 0; bases outside the gene matches: 0. Germline CDR1 SGHNT, CDR2 YYREEE (reference sequence). The CDR3 is made up of 16 amino acids. CDR3 bases: TGTGCCAGCAGCTGGACAGGGGGCTCTGGGGCCAACGTCCTGACTTTC. Translating gives CASSWTGGSGANVLTF.

This clonotype turned up a few times. The chain has TRBV5-1 and TRBJ2-7, with 8 bases lining up with TRBD2. CDR1 and CDR2 (germline): SGHRS, YFSETQ. This CDR3 is 17 amino acids long. Germline trimming cut 0 bases from V and 3 bases from J; bases unmatched to any gene: 11. CDR3 loop: CASSLGVTAGASYEQYF. The CDR3 nucleotides are TGCGCCAGCAGCTTGGGGGTGACAGCGGGAGCTAGCTACGAGCAGTACTTC.

The rearrangement links TRBV28 to TRBJ2-5; D uncertain. This CDR3 is built from 15 residues. With 6 bases removed from V and 1 base from J, the gap between germline ends came to 15 bases. The V gene's germline CDR1 is MDHEN and CDR2 SYDVKM. This CDR3 reads CASSQATAAQETQYF. The CDR3, as DNA: TGTGCCAGCAGCCAGGCAACGGCGGCCCAAGAGACCCAGTACTTC.

Comments on this clonotype: A much more abundant neighbour one base away suggests this may be a read error. V is TRBV6-5 and J is TRBJ2-7; no clear D gene. The CDR3 loop spans 15 amino acids. Germline V lookup: CDR1 MNHEY, CDR2 SVGAGI. CDR3: CASSHSAASSYEQYF. CDR3 DNA sequence: TGTGCCAGCAGTCACTCGGCCGCCAGCTCCTACGAGCAGTACTTC.

This clonotype was recorded at least ten times. This rearrangement joins TRBV20-1 to TRBJ2-5; a possible D gene is TRBD1 (5 bases). V dropped 0 bases and J dropped 5 bases, with 10 bases sitting between them. The CDR3 length is 13 residues. Germline CDR1 and CDR2: DFQATT and SNEGSKA (reference sequence). In nucleotides, the CDR3 is TGCAGTGCTAGAGAATCCCACAGGGAGACCCAGTACTTC. It codes for CSARESHRETQYF.